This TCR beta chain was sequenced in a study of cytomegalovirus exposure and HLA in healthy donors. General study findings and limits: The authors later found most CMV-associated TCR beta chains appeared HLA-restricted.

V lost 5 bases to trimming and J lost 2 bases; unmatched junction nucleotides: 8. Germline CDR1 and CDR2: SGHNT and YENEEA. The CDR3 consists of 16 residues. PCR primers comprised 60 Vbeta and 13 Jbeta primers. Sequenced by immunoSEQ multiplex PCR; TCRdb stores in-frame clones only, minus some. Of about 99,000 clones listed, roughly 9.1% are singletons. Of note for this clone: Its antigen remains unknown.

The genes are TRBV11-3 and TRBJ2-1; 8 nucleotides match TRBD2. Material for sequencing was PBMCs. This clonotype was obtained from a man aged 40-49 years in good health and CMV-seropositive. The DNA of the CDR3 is TGTGCCAGCAGCCTCGGACTAGCCGACGCCTACAATGAGCAGTTCTTC. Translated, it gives CASSLGLADAYNEQFF.